This T cell receptor beta chain was sequenced for a study of T-cell memory formation after mild COVID-19. Study context: Most TCR clusters belonged to a single donor.

CDR3 length: 14 residues. Looked up from germline, CDR1 is LNHDA and CDR2 is SQIVND (reference sequence). The junction had 2 bases not matched to a gene; V was cut back by 5 bases and J by 4 bases. Turning to this clonotype: Its antigen is currently unknown.

Study-level findings and limits: Pre-infection memory showed some responding clones, and this suggested that cross-reactive memory joined. Unconfirmed was the SARS-CoV-2 specificity of second-wave clones that peaked on day 37.

5'RACE primed at constant segments yielded TCR alpha and TCR beta cDNA libraries bearing sample barcodes and UMIs. TCRdb recomputed calls from the 5' RACE reads with MiXCR, one row per CDR3 protein. The top ten clones hold around a fifth of a sample with around 340,000 distinct CDR3 sequences, around an eighth of them seen once. The material sequenced was PBMCs or a T cell subset sorted from them (not recorded which). The chain links TRBV19 to TRBJ1-2, with 12 bases aligning to TRBD1. This sequence was found in a man aged 18 to 35 who had mild COVID-19 (a few samples of this study predate the infection). Cell type and time point are not known. The CDR3: CASSGTGGRYGYTF. The CDR3 DNA reads as TGTGCCAGTAGTGGGACAGGGGGCCGCTATGGCTACACCTTC.